This paragraph covers one T cell receptor beta chain sequence. This specimen belongs to a study of CD8+CD57+ T cells in acquired aplastic anemia. Germline V gene data show CDR1 as SGHAT and CDR2 as FQDESV (reference sequence). This CDR3 is 15 amino acids long. Unmatched junction bases numbered 7, after V lost 6 bases and J lost 1 base. Profiling of TCR beta VDJ combinations and CDR3 sequences used genomic DNA as template. TCRdb called the reads again in MiXCR, with one record for every CDR3 protein. This sample yields 180,000 or so distinct CDR3 sequences, of which less than 60% are seen a single time; 1.8% belongs to the top ten. Patients chosen for sequencing had CD8+CD57+ cells that had expanded, as shown by flow cytometry.

The rearrangement links TRBV11-1 to TRBJ2-7, with TRBD2 matching over 9 bases. The sequenced sample was sorted CD4+, CD8+, or CD8+CD57+ T cells (not recorded which) from PBMCs. This TCR came from a human donor with aplastic anemia. CDR3 in DNA: TGTGCCAGCAGACTCCGACTAGCGGAGTCCTACGAGCAGTACTTC. It is translated as CASRLRLAESYEQYF.